One sample yielded the 4 T cell receptor beta chains listed below, sequenced in a study of long-term antiretroviral therapy in people with HIV. The immunoSEQ assay was v3.0, run at survey level. Generated by immunoSEQ multiplex PCR, the TCRdb table keeps only in-frame clones and is missing some. The sample yields 25,000 to 35,000 clones, roughly nine tenths seen once. The material was unsorted PBMCs, obtained about 5 years before starting antiretroviral therapy. Receptors were obtained from a man aged 50 or older with HIV.

J is TRBJ2-1 and V is TRBV11-2, with D maybe TRBD1 (5 bases). The CDR3 spans 14 residues. CDR1 and CDR2 (germline): SGHAT, FQNNGV. Trimming removed 3 bases at V and 6 bases at J, with 12 bases between. The CDR3 nucleotides read TGTGCCAGCAGCTTCCAGGGTCCAGTCAATGAGCAGTTCTTC. Translating it yields CASSFQGPVNEQFF.

This clone appeared a few times. The chain employs TRBV9 and TRBJ1-5, with D hard to call. This CDR3 comprises 16 residues. The germline V gene has CDR1 SGDLS and CDR2 YYNGEE. V gave up 3 bases and J gave up 0 bases, with 13 bases separating them. The CDR3 sequence is CASSERRRYSNQPQHF. CDR3 sequence (DNA): TGTGCCAGCAGCGAGAGGCGGCGATATAGCAATCAGCCCCAGCATTTT.

J is TRBJ1-5 and V is TRBV27; TRBD1 agrees at 9 bases. The CDR3 totals 13 residues. CDR1 MNHEY and CDR2 SMNVEV come from the germline V gene (reference sequence). J lost 4 bases, V lost 6 bases, and 1 base had no gene match. The CDR3 loop is CASRTGGNQPQHF. The CDR3 DNA reads TGTGCCAGCAGGACAGGGGGAAATCAGCCCCAGCATTTT.

V is TRBV6-1 and J is TRBJ1-1; D is unresolved. The CDR3 has 13 residues. Trimming removed 3 bases from V and 1 base from J, with 6 bases in between. Germline-derived CDR1 and CDR2 are MNHNS and SASEGT. The CDR3 sequence is CASSERENTEAFF. The CDR3 bases are TGTGCCAGCAGTGAGAGAGAGAACACTGAAGCTTTCTTT.